This entry lists 25 T cell receptor beta chains sequenced from one sample in a study of blood T cells in healthy people across ages. The second PCR ran about 6 to 11 cycles with a sample-barcoded 5' primer and J-beta primers. TCRdb redid the calling of the 5' RACE reads with MiXCR, one entry per CDR3 protein. The data show more than 500,000 distinct CDR3 sequences, 25% to 30% seen once. The sample comprised blood. All receptors derive from a woman aged 70 to 79 in good health.

The J gene is TRBJ2-3, the V gene TRBV7-2; D call uncertain. Trimming shortened V by 1 base and J by 2 bases, and 19 bases separated the two germline ends. CDR3 size: 18 residues. Germline V gives CDR1 SGHTA, CDR2 FQGNSA. CDR3 coding DNA: TGTGCCAGCAGCTTAGAGTTTCCCAGTAAACGGAACACAGATACGCAGTATTTT. Translating gives CASSLEFPSKRNTDTQYF.

This rearrangement joins TRBV12-3 or TRBV12-4 to TRBJ1-4, with D uncertain. The CDR3 is 15 residues long. V dropped 4 bases and J dropped 7 bases, with 16 bases sitting between them. CDR3 amino acids: CASSSVVRRIEKLFF. The DNA of the CDR3 is TGTGCCAGCAGTTCGGTAGTTCGGAGGATTGAAAAACTGTTTTTT.

The chain uses TRBV30 and TRBJ1-5; D ambiguous. The CDR3 spans 13 residues. CDR1 and CDR2 from the germline V gene are GTSNPN and SVGIG (reference sequence). Deletions cut 4 bases from V and 6 bases from J, with 13 bases between. This CDR3 reads CAWNTKVGQPQHF. The CDR3 nucleotides read TGTGCCTGGAACACCAAGGTGGGTCAGCCCCAGCATTTT.

As regards this clonotype: No conserved phenylalanine or tryptophan ends this CDR3, so it is likely a read error. This chain links TRBV12-3 or TRBV12-4 with TRBJ2-3; D gene uncertain. Trimming removed 2 bases at V and 1 base at J, with 4 bases between. This CDR3 is built from 13 residues. CDR3 nucleotide sequence: TGTGCCAGCAGTTTAATGGGCACAGATACGCAGTATTCT. Its translation is CASSLMGTDTQYS.

V and J are TRBV5-1 and TRBJ1-6; 9 positions match TRBD1. Germline V CDR1 and CDR2: SGHRS, YFSETQ. This CDR3 spans 17 amino acids. V was pared by 2 bases and J by 7 bases, with 10 bases of the junction left unmatched. CDR3 coding DNA: TGCGCCAGCAGCTTCAAGGCCGGGACAGGGTTAAATTCACCCCTCCACTTT. It is translated as CASSFKAGTGLNSPLHF.

The chain uses TRBV20-1 and TRBJ2-3; 7 nucleotides line up with TRBD2. Germline assignment: CDR1 DFQATT and CDR2 SNEGSKA (reference sequence). The CDR3 runs 14 residues. The V and J ends lost 6 bases and 6 bases, in that order; junction bases with no gene match: 12. The CDR3 region is CSAKDDSGGDTQYF. The CDR3 DNA follows: TGCAGTGCAAAGGACGACTCCGGGGGGGATACGCAGTATTTT.

The chain links TRBV5-6 to TRBJ2-6, with unresolved D. Germline assignment: CDR1 SGHDT and CDR2 YYEEEE. This CDR3 region has 15 residues. V was shortened by 5 bases and J by 2 bases, with 11 bases between the two germline ends. This chain's CDR3 is CASRPRGAGANVLTF. CDR3 nucleotide sequence: TGTGCCAGCAGGCCCCGAGGCGCTGGGGCCAACGTCCTGACTTTC. Based on the CDR3 plus reference TRBV5-6 and TRBJ2-6, the full variable domain is DAGVTQSPTHLIKTRGQQVTLRCSPKSGHDTVSWYQQALGQGPQFIFQYYEEEERQRGNFPDRFSGHQFPNYSSELNVNALLLGDSALYLCASRPRGAGANVLTFGAGSRLTVL.

This sequence joins TRBV4-2 and TRBJ1-4; D not resolved. Germline-derived CDR1 and CDR2 are LGHNA and YNFKEQ. The ends were cut back, 0 bases at V and 3 bases at J, with 14 bases in the middle. The CDR3 loop spans 17 amino acids. The CDR3 loop is CASSQENSGYANEKLFF. CDR3 DNA sequence: TGTGCCAGCAGCCAAGAGAATTCGGGGTACGCTAATGAAAAACTGTTTTTT.

This clonotype turned up a few times. The chain uses TRBV20-1 and TRBJ2-1; no clear D gene. V dropped 0 bases and J dropped 12 bases, with 12 bases sitting between them. This CDR3 has 12 residues. Germline V gene sequence: CDR1 DFQATT, CDR2 SNEGSKA (reference sequence). CDR3 bases: TGCAGTGCTAGAGAACTGGCTTACCGGCAGTTCTTC. It specifies CSARELAYRQFF.

The rearrangement uses TRBV7-2 and TRBJ1-1, with unresolved D. CDR1 and CDR2 (germline): SGHTA, FQGNSA. V was cut by 0 bases and J by 6 bases, with 8 bases left in between. The CDR3 length is 13 residues. CDR3 nucleotide sequence: TGTGCCAGCAGCTTAGCCAGGACCCCTGAAGCTTTCTTT. Translation gives CASSLARTPEAFF.

A note on this clonotype: Sequence at one end of the junction differs from germline and may be a read error. The chain combines TRBV20-1 with TRBJ2-1; 10 bases fit TRBD2. The CDR3 has 15 amino acids. The germline CDR1 and CDR2 sequences are DFQATT and SNEGSKA (reference sequence). CDR3 nucleotides: TGCAGTGCTAGAGATCCGAGCGGGGGGGCCTCTGAGCAGTCCTTC. This codes for CSARDPSGGASEQSF.

This clonotype has just a few counts. The chain combines TRBV27 with TRBJ1-5; 10 positions agree with TRBD1. The CDR3 runs 17 residues. The germline V gene encodes CDR1 MNHEY and CDR2 SMNVEV (reference sequence). V lost 1 base to trimming and J lost 5 bases; unmatched junction nucleotides: 8. The CDR3 DNA sequence: TGTGCCAGCAGTTTATTGGCGGGACAGGGGATCGATCAGCCCCAGCATTTT. Its protein product is CASSLLAGQGIDQPQHF.

The chain carries TRBV24-1 and TRBJ2-7; 9 bases align to TRBD1. J lost 0 bases, V lost 5 bases, and 7 bases had no gene match. The V gene's germline CDR1 is KGHDR and CDR2 SFDVKD. The CDR3 loop spans 16 amino acids. CDR3 DNA: TGTGCCACCAGTGCCACGGGACAGGGCGACTCCTACGAGCAGTACTTC. Translation: CATSATGQGDSYEQYF.

This clonotype was observed a handful of times. The genes are TRBV4-3 and TRBJ1-2, with 7 bases aligning to TRBD1. Germline V lookup: CDR1 LGHNA, CDR2 YSLEER. The J segment lost 3 bases and the V segment lost 2 bases, leaving 3 bases of the junction unmatched. The CDR3 has 14 residues. CDR3 amino acids: CASSQPGQYYGYTF. The CDR3 DNA reads as TGCGCCAGCAGCCAACCGGGACAGTACTATGGCTACACCTTC.

The rearrangement uses TRBV27 and TRBJ1-2; a weak D match, TRBD1 (5 bases). Trimming cost V 3 bases and J 8 bases, with 13 bases left between them. This CDR3 contains 13 residues. Germline V gives CDR1 MNHEY, CDR2 SMNVEV (reference sequence). CDR3 DNA sequence: TGTGCCAGCAGTTTTACGGGGCATCAAGGCTACACCTTC. It is translated as CASSFTGHQGYTF.

CDR3 loop: CAIKNGAAQETQYF. CDR3 coding DNA: TGTGCCATCAAGAACGGGGCAGCCCAAGAGACCCAGTACTTC. This chain uses TRBV10-3 with TRBJ2-5; D might be TRBD1 or TRBD2, each matching 5 bases. Germline V gene data show CDR1 as ENHRY and CDR2 as SYGVKD. The V and J ends lost 7 bases and 1 base respectively, with 13 bases between them. The CDR3 is 14 amino acids.

The V gene is TRBV6-1, the J gene TRBJ1-2; the D is unclear. Trimming removed 7 bases at V and 0 bases at J, with 12 bases between. CDR1 and CDR2 from the germline V gene are MNHNS and SASEGT. This CDR3 contains 14 residues. The CDR3 DNA sequence: TGTGCCAGCATTAAAGGGTCAGCTAACTATGGCTACACCTTC. As protein: CASIKGSANYGYTF.

As regards this clonotype: Here the CDR3 omits its conserved ending phenylalanine or tryptophan, so a read error is the likely source. The rearrangement joins TRBV2 to TRBJ1-1, with 7 positions matching TRBD1. V lost 3 bases, J lost 1 base, and 8 bases stayed unmatched. This CDR3 region has 16 residues. Germline CDR1 is SNHLY and CDR2 is FYNNEI. CDR3 in amino acids: CASSDLGQRKNTEAFL. CDR3 coding DNA: TGTGCCAGCAGTGATTTGGGACAGAGAAAGAACACTGAAGCTTTCCTT.

The V call is TRBV7-2, the J call TRBJ1-1, with D perhaps matching TRBD1 (6 bases). Trimming took 8 bases from V and 7 from J, leaving 20 bases between them. This CDR3 has 14 amino acids. In germline, CDR1 is SGHTA, CDR2 FQGNSA. Here the CDR3 DNA reads TGTGCCAGCGCCACTCCGGGACAACCGGTTGAAGCTTTCTTT. Its protein product is CASATPGQPVEAFF.

This clonotype was counted between two and nine times. V usage is TRBV6-1 and J usage is TRBJ2-4; 13 bases fit TRBD2. Germline V gene sequence: CDR1 MNHNS, CDR2 SASEGT. The CDR3 has 18 amino acids. Trimming removed 7 bases from V and 0 bases from J; junction bases left unmatched: 9. CDR3 protein: CASNAGTSGVKAKNIQYF. The DNA of the CDR3 is TGTGCCAGCAACGCCGGGACTAGCGGGGTGAAAGCCAAAAACATTCAGTACTTC.

This clonotype came up a few times. The V call is TRBV12-3 or TRBV12-4, the J call TRBJ2-5; D is unresolved. The J call may be mistaken, given a closer DNA end match to TRBJ2-7. This CDR3 has 13 amino acids. CDR3 in DNA: TGTGCCAGCAGTTTAACCCCCTTATACGAGCAGTACTTC. Translated: CASSLTPLYEQYF.

V and J are TRBV10-3 and TRBJ1-5, with 9 nucleotides matching TRBD1. V lost 3 bases, J lost 6 bases, and 3 bases stayed unmatched. There are 14 residues in the CDR3. Germline V CDR1 and CDR2: ENHRY, SYGVKD. Here the CDR3 DNA reads TGTGCCATCAGTGAACAGGGGGCCGTTCAGCCCCAGCATTTT. This sequence encodes CAISEQGAVQPQHF.

Notes on this clonotype: The junction departs from the called germline gene at one end, perhaps through a read error. CDR3 DNA sequence: TGCGCCAGCAGCGTAATGTCGGATAACGATGGCTACACCTTC. Encoded protein: CASSVMSDNDGYTF. The chain couples TRBV5-1 to TRBJ1-2; D remains unclear. Germline CDR1 is SGHRS and CDR2 is YFSETQ. The CDR3 consists of 14 residues.

In this sample, this clonotype turned up a few times. The chain carries TRBV7-8 and TRBJ1-2; 7 nucleotides agree with TRBD1. V was clipped by 5 bases and J by 4 bases; unmatched bases: 7. Germline V gene data show CDR1 as SGHVS and CDR2 as FQNEAQ. The length of the CDR3 is 14 residues. CDR3: CASSPSGQLYGYTF. DNA for the CDR3: TGTGCCAGCAGCCCTTCGGGACAGCTCTATGGCTACACCTTC.

This clonotype was picked up a small number of times. This chain joins TRBV5-1 and TRBJ1-1; D not certain. V lost 4 bases and J lost 1, with 8 bases in between. The CDR3 consists of 13 residues. CDR1 is SGHRS and CDR2 is YFSETQ in the germline V gene. CDR3 sequence (DNA): TGCGCCAGCAGCCGGGCCGGGAACACTGAAGCTTTCTTT. This codes for CASSRAGNTEAFF. Combining the CDR3 with reference TRBV5-1 and TRBJ1-1 gives the whole variable domain KAGVTQTPRYLIKTRGQQVTLSCSPISGHRSVSWYQQTPGQGLQFLFEYFSETQRNKGNFPGRFSGRQFSNSRSEMNVSTLELGDSALYLCASSRAGNTEAFFGQGTRLTVV.